The 18 T cell receptor beta chains reported below all come from one sample, sequenced in a study of CD8+ T cells in alopecia areata. RNA was extracted and reverse transcribed into cDNA as the sequencing template. Measured with immunoSEQ multiplex PCR; TCRdb has only the in-frame clones, and not every one. The sample offers about 270,000 clones and no singletons, the top ten holding 0.9% to 1.5%. After pooling, cutaneous lymph node cells were sorted with CD4, CD8alpha, NKG2D, NKG2ACE and other markers. Sequenced sample: CD4+ T cells sorted from a lymph node. Every receptor here comes from a C3H/HeJ mouse with alopecia areata. The strain bears MHC haplotype H2-k.

This clone was counted at least ten times. Each gene name is a mouse one. The CDR3 end lies 4 residues beyond the end of the read and is filled in from the germline J gene. The chain couples TRBV13-1 to TRBJ1-2, with D maybe TRBD1 (5 bases). CDR1 and CDR2 (germline): NSHNY, SYGAGN. The V and J ends lost 0 bases and 4 bases respectively, with 19 bases between them. The CDR3 is made up of 17 amino acids. The DNA read from the CDR3 is TGTGCCAGCAGTGATGCGTGGGGGAGGGGAACGGGCTCC. This encodes CASSDAWGRGTGS. The entire CDR3 is CASSDAWGRGTGSDYTF.

A note on this clone: The listed genes are named as in mouse. The read is 3 residues too short to cover the CDR3 end, so that end is filled in from the germline J gene. The rearrangement joins TRBV31 to TRBJ1-6; a possible D gene is TRBD1 (5 bases). TRBJ1-6 is marked as an open reading frame, function uncertain. The CDR3 length is 12 residues. Germline assignment: CDR1 GKSSPN and CDR2 SITVG. Trimming cost V 0 bases and J 9 bases, with 6 bases left between them. CDR3 sequence reads: CAWSLGVSPLYF. The sequenced part of the CDR3 DNA is TGTGCCTGGAGTCTGGGGGTTTCGCCC.

Of note for this clone: Germline and genes here are mouse. The CDR3 end lies 3 residues beyond the end of the read and is filled in from the germline J gene. The V and J genes are TRBV31 and TRBJ1-6; 7 nucleotides agree with TRBD1. TRBJ1-6 is an ORF, with its function uncertain. V shed 3 bases, J shed 2 bases, and the junction held 1 base outside the gene matches. Germline V CDR1 and CDR2: GKSSPN, SITVG. The CDR3 is made up of 14 amino acids. The part of the CDR3 DNA that was read is TGTGCCTGGAGGACAGGGACCTATAATTCGCCC. Protein: CAWRTGTYNSP. The whole CDR3 sequence reads CAWRTGTYNSPLYF.

Concerning this clone: The listed genes are named as in mouse. The CDR3 end falls 4 residues outside the read, so it is completed with the germline J gene. The chain uses TRBV13-3 and TRBJ2-1, with 7 bases identical to TRBD2. This CDR3 comprises 15 residues. Germline assignment: CDR1 NNHDY and CDR2 SYVADS. J lost 0 bases, V lost 2 bases, and 2 bases had no gene match. The part of the CDR3 DNA that was read is TGTGCCAGCAGTGAGGGGGGGGTTAACTATGCT. Protein sequence: CASSEGGVNYA. In full, the CDR3 is CASSEGGVNYAEQFF.

With regard to this clone: Genes and germline come from the mouse. The read gets to within 4 residues of the CDR3 end, and the germline J gene fills in the rest. The chain carries TRBV13-1 and TRBJ2-1, with TRBD2 as a possible D gene (5 bases). Trimming shortened V by 4 bases and J by 3 bases, and 17 bases separated the two germline ends. This CDR3 has 16 residues. The germline V gene has CDR1 NSHNY and CDR2 SYGAGN. CDR3 sequence: CASSQLEPLSYAEQFF. The part of the CDR3 DNA that was read is TGTGCCAGCAGTCAACTGGAACCTCTTTCCTATGCT.

On this clone itself: The gene symbols are mouse symbols. The read terminates 4 residues before the CDR3 end, so the remaining end is supplied by the germline J gene. This chain links TRBV13-1 with TRBJ2-5; maybe TRBD1 (6 bases). Trimming left V 5 bases short and J 2 bases short, with 15 bases between. The germline V gene has CDR1 NSHNY and CDR2 SYGAGN. The CDR3 has 15 residues. Here the CDR3 reads CASSSHGQPQDTQYF. The part of the CDR3 DNA that was read is TGTGCCAGCAGCTCCCACGGACAGCCCCAAGAC.

This clone occurred a few times. The gene names given are mouse names. The read falls 4 residues short of the CDR3 end, and the missing part is taken from the germline J gene. This specimen includes other DNA sequences encoding the same CDR3. V usage is TRBV1 and J usage is TRBJ2-5; D is perhaps TRBD1 (5 bases). CDR1 and CDR2 from the germline V gene are NSQYPW and LRSPGD (reference sequence). Trimming cost V 2 bases and J 2 bases, with 8 bases left between them. The CDR3 sequence is 14 residues long. The DNA read from the CDR3 is TGCACCTGCAGTGCACAGGGCGGCCAAGAC. Its translation: CTCSAQGGQD. The full-length CDR3 reads as CTCSAQGGQDTQYF.

With respect to this clone: Gene names are mouse gene names. The sequence runs out 4 residues before the end of the CDR3; the remainder is reconstructed from the germline J gene. This rearrangement joins TRBV14 to TRBJ2-2; 9 nucleotides align to TRBD1. This CDR3 is built from 16 residues. V shed 2 bases, J shed 3 bases, and the junction held 5 bases outside the gene matches. Germline CDR1 is SGHDT and CDR2 is FRDEAV. The CDR3 loop is CASSLERTGDTGQLYF. The sequenced part of the CDR3 DNA is TGTGCCAGCAGTTTGGAGAGGACAGGGGACACCGGG.

To note about this clone: The gene symbols are mouse symbols. The sequence runs out 4 residues before the end of the CDR3; the remainder is reconstructed from the germline J gene. The chain is built from TRBV2 and TRBJ2-2, with 10 bases that match TRBD2. In germline, CDR1 is LGHNA, CDR2 YSYQKL. The CDR3 sequence is 16 residues long. V gave up 3 bases and J gave up 4 bases; unmatched junction bases: 5. The CDR3 sequence: CASSQSGGAVTGQLYF. The covered CDR3 bases are TGTGCCAGCAGCCAGTCTGGGGGGGCCGTCACCGGG.

Regarding this clone: The genes and germline here are from mouse. The read gets to within 4 residues of the CDR3 end, and the germline J gene fills in the rest. Other DNA sequences in this specimen translate into the identical CDR3. The chain recombines TRBV14 with TRBJ2-5; 8 positions match TRBD1. CDR1 and CDR2 (germline): SGHDT, FRDEAV. The ends lost 5 bases at V and 0 bases at J; junction bases unmatched: 2. CDR3 length: 14 residues. The CDR3 spells CASSSGGNQDTQYF. The sequenced CDR3 bases are TGTGCCAGCAGCTCAGGGGGCAACCAAGAC. Full variable domain (missing parts from reference TRBV14 and TRBJ2-5): EAGVTQSPRYAVLQEGQAVSFWCDPISGHDTLYWYQQPRDQGPQLLVYFRDEAVIDNSQLPSDRFSAVRPKGTNSTLKIQSAKQGDTATYLCASSSGGNQDTQYFGPGTRLLVL.

This clone was observed a few times. Gene names are the mouse ones. Read data end 4 residues before the CDR3 end; the end is taken from the germline J gene. The rearrangement links TRBV1 to TRBJ2-4; 9 bases fit TRBD1. This CDR3 contains 15 residues. Germline CDR1 NSQYPW, CDR2 LRSPGD (reference sequence). The ends lost 4 bases at V and 0 bases at J; junction bases unmatched: 2. The CDR3 sequence: CTCSGDRASQNTLYF. The CDR3 DNA, read in part, is TGCACCTGCAGTGGGGACAGGGCTAGTCAAAAC.

Concerning this clone: Gene names are mouse gene names. The CDR3 goes on 4 residues after the read ends, and that part is filled in from the germline J gene. The chain joins TRBV1 to TRBJ2-3; D is possibly TRBD1 (6 bases). Between the trimmed V and J ends, which lost 4 bases and 0 bases, there was a span of 11 bases. The germline gives CDR1 NSQYPW, CDR2 LRSPGD (reference sequence). This CDR3 comprises 15 residues. The sequenced part of the CDR3 DNA is TGCACCTGCAGTGAGCAGGGGATTAGTGCAGAA. It encodes CTCSEQGISAE. The full CDR3 reads CTCSEQGISAETLYF.

This clone has just a few counts. Mouse names are used for the genes. Read sequence stops 4 residues before the CDR3 end, and the germline J gene provides the missing end. The chain uses TRBV1 and TRBJ2-3; 7 bases fit TRBD1. Germline CDR1 NSQYPW, CDR2 LRSPGD (reference sequence). The CDR3 sequence is 13 residues long. The DNA read from the CDR3 is TGCACCTGCAGTGCATCAGGGGGAGAA. Amino acid sequence: CTCSASGGE. The full CDR3 sequence reads CTCSASGGETLYF.

This clone occurred a few times. Each gene name is a mouse one. The CDR3 goes on 4 residues after the read ends, and that part is filled in from the germline J gene. The V gene is TRBV13-2, the J gene TRBJ1-2; 9 bases match TRBD1. The length of the CDR3 is 16 residues. Germline-derived CDR1 and CDR2 are NNHNN and SYGAGS (reference sequence). The CDR3 bases that were read are TGTGCCAGCGGTGATGAGGGACAGGGAAGAGAGTCC. Amino acids: CASGDEGQGRES. The full CDR3 is CASGDEGQGRESDYTF.

On this clone: The genes and germline here are from mouse. The read gets to within 4 residues of the CDR3 end, and the germline J gene fills in the rest. This same CDR3 is encoded by further DNA sequences in the sample. This rearrangement joins TRBV19 to TRBJ2-5; maybe TRBD1 (5 bases). V lost 5 bases and J 2 bases, leaving 6 bases between the germline ends. There are 12 residues in the CDR3. CDR1 and CDR2 (germline): FNHDT, SITEND (reference sequence). The DNA read from the CDR3 is TGTGCCAGCAGCCAGGGCCAAGAC. Encoded protein: CASSQGQD. The full CDR3 protein reads CASSQGQDTQYF.

As for this clone: The genes are named according to mouse. The read is 4 residues too short to cover the CDR3 end, so that end is filled in from the germline J gene. The chain uses TRBV13-1 and TRBJ2-2; 7 bases map to TRBD1. The V gene's germline CDR1 is NSHNY and CDR2 SYGAGN. With 5 bases clipped from V and 1 base from J, the junction kept 5 bases outside the gene matches. This CDR3 region has 15 residues. The part of the CDR3 DNA that was read is TGTGCCAGCAGGACCGGGACAGTAAACACCGGG. It encodes CASRTGTVNTG. The complete CDR3 protein is CASRTGTVNTGQLYF.

This clone has a handful of counts. Mouse names are used for the genes. The read terminates 4 residues ahead of where the CDR3 ends, so the germline J gene completes it. The genes are TRBV1 and TRBJ1-2; TRBD1 matches 7 bases. The germline CDR1 and CDR2 sequences are NSQYPW and LRSPGD (reference sequence). This CDR3 spans 15 amino acids. After removal of 0 bases from V and 2 bases from J, the junction contained 3 bases not matched to a gene. CDR3 DNA, as far as it was read: TGCACCTGCAGTGCAGATCTACAGGGGAACTCC. Translated, it gives CTCSADLQGNS. The full-length CDR3 reads as CTCSADLQGNSDYTF.

Concerning this clone itself: These gene names are mouse names. The sequenced fragment ends 3 residues before the CDR3 boundary, so the rest is inferred from the germline J gene. The chain is built from TRBV13-3 and TRBJ1-6, with D perhaps TRBD1 (6 bases). TRBJ1-6 is noted as an ORF with a role that remains uncertain. Trimming removed 2 bases at V and 6 bases at J, with 12 bases between. Germline lookup yields CDR1 NNHDY and CDR2 SYVADS. The CDR3 is 15 residues long. The CDR3 protein is CASSEFRGVNSPLYF. CDR3 DNA (partial): TGTGCCAGCAGTGAGTTCAGGGGAGTTAATTCGCCC.